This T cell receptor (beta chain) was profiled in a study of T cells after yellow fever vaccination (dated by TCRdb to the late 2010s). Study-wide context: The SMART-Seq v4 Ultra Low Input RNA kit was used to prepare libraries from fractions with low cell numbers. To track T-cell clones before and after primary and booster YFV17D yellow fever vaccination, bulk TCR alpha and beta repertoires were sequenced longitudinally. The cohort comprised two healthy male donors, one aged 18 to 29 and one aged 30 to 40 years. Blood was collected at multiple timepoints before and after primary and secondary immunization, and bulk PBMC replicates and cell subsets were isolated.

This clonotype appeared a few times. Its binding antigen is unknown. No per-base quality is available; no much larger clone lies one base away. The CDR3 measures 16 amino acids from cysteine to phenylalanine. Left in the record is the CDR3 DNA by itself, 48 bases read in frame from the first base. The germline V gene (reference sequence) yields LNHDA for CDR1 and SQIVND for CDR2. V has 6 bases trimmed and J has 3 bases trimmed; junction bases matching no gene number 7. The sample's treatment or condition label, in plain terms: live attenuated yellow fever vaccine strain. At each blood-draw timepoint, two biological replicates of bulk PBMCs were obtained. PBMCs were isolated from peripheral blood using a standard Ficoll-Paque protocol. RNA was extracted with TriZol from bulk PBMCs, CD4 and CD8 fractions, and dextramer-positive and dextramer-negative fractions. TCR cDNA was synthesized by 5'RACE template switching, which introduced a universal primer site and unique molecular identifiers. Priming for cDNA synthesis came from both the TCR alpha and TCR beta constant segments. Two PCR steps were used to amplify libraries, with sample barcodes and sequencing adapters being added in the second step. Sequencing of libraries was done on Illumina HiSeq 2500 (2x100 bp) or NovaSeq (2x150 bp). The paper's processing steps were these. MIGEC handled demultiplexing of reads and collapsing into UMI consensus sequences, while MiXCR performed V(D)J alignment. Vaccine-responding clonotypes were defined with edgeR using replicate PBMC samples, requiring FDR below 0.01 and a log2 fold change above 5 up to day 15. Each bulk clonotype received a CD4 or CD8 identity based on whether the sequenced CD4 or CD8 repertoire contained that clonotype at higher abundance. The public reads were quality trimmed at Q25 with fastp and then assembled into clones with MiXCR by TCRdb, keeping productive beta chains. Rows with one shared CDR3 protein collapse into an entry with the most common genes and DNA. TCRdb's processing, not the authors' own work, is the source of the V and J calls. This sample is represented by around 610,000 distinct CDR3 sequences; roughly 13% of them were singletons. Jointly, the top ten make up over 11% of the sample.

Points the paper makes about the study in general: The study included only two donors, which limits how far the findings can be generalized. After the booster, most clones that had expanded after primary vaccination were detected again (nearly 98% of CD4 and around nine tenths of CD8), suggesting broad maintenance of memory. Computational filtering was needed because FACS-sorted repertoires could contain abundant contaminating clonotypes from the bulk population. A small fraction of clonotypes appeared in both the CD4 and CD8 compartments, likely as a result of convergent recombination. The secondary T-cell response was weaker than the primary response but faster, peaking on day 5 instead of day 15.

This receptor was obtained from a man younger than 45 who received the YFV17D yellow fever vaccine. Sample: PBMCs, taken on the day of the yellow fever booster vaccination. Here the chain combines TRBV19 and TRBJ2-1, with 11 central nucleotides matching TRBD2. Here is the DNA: TGTGCCAGTAGCCGCGGTAGCGGGAGGGACTACAATGAGCAGTTCTTC. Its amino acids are CASSRGSGRDYNEQFF.